This TCR beta chain derives from a study of CD8+CD57+ T cells in acquired aplastic anemia (dated by TCRdb to 2016 to 2019). The study in broad terms: A mean of 3.2 ug of DNA, ranging from roughly 0.19 to 27.4 ug, was extracted from sorted CD4+ and CD8+ cells. An average of around 9.8 million reads for CD4+ cells and 11 million to 12 million reads for CD8+ cells was obtained from healthy donor samples.

TCR repertoires of sorted CD4+ and CD8+ blood T cells from severe aplastic anemia patients and healthy subjects were deep-sequenced in the study. Ficoll-Paque density gradient centrifugation was used to isolate peripheral blood mononuclear cells. Before DNA was extracted, CD4+ and CD8+ T cells were sorted using either FACS or magnetic beads. General study outcomes and caveats: Although roughly 30 CD8+ CDR3 sequences were shared by patients and controls, these sequences appeared highly expressed in patients and within the immunodominant clones of patients. Patients and healthy controls showed no significant difference in CD8+ Simpson's diversity (P=0.060).

Genomic DNA was used as template for profiling of TCR beta VDJ combinations and CDR3 sequences. TCR repertoire sequencing was run on an Illumina HiSeq 2000. The authors' analysis ran thus. TRBV/TRBJ rearrangement plots, CDR3 size and DJ length profiles, and Simpson's diversity index were used to assess repertoires. The most abundant DNA sequence in the deep sequencing data was taken as the immunodominant clone. CDR3 amino acid sequences were screened for sharing across subjects and compared with published repertoires and the VDJdb database. TCRdb passed the public sequencing reads through fastp at Q25 and MiXCR, retaining productive beta sequences. Each CDR3 protein appears once, grouped with its most common genes and DNA. The V and J calls, along with clone size, are taken from TCRdb and not from the paper's own processing. Recorded for this sample are around 170,000 distinct CDR3 sequences; 50% to 75% of them occurred a single time. Over 40% of the sample is held by the ten biggest clonotypes.

The CDR3 contains 15 residues, cysteine and phenylalanine counted. Only CDR3 DNA is held: 45 bases, read in frame from base 1. CDR1 and CDR2, looked up from the germline V gene, are MGHDK and SYGVNS. The V end loses 1 base and the J end loses 5 bases, and a stretch of 11 bases separates them. This clonotype was seen only once. Its antigen target is currently unknown. Per-base quality was not reported, and no clone a single base away is much larger than it. On its own, one read is weak support. The TCR comes from a human donor in good health. Material: sorted CD4+, CD8+, or CD8+CD57+ T cells (not recorded which) from PBMCs. The chain is made from TRBV25-1 and TRBJ1-4; no D segment can be confidently identified. The nucleotide sequence reads TGTGCCAGCAGTGAATCACGCATACGAAATGAAAAACTGTTTTTT. This yields the protein CASSESRIRNEKLFF.